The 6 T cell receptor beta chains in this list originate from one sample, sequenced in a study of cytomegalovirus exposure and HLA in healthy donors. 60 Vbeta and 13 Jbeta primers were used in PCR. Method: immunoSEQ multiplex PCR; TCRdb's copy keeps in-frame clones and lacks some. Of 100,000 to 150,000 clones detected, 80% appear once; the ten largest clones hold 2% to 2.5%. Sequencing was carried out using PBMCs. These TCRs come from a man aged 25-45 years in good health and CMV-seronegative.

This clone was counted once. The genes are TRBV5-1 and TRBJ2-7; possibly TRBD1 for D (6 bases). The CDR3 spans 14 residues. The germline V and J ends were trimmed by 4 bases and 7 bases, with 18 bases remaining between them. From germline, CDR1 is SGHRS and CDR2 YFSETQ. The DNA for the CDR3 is TGCGCCAGCAGCCCCCGGACAGCCTCTAGGGAGCAGTACTTC. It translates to CASSPRTASREQYF.

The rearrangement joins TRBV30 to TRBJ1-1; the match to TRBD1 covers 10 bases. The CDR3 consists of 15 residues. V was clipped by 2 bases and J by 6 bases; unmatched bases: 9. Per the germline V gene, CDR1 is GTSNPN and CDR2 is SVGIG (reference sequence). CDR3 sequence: CAWSSTGGTVSEAFF. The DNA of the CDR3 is TGTGCCTGGAGTTCGACAGGGGGCACAGTTTCTGAAGCTTTCTTT. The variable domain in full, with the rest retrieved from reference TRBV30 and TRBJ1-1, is SQTIHQWPATLVQPVGSPLSLECTVEGTSNPNLYWYRQAAGRGLQLLFYSVGIGQISSEVPQNLSASRPQDRQFILSSKKLLLSDSGFYLCAWSSTGGTVSEAFFGQGTRLTVV.

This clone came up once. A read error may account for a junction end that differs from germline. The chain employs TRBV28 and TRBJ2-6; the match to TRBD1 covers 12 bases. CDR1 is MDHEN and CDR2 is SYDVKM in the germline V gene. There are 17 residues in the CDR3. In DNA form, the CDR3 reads TGTGCCAGCAGTCCCCGGGACAGGGGGCCTGGGGCCAACGGCCTGACTTTC. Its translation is CASSPRDRGPGANGLTF.

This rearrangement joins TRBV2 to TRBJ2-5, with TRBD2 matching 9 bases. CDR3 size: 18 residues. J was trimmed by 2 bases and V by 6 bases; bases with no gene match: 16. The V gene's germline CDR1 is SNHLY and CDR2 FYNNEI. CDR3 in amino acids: CASSATAAGGPYQETQYF. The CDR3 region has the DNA TGTGCCAGCAGCGCCACCGCCGCGGGGGGGCCGTATCAAGAGACCCAGTACTTC. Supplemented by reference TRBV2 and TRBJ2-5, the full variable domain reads EPEVTQTPSHQVTQMGQEVILRCVPISNHLYFYWYRQILGQKVEFLVSFYNNEISEKSEIFDDQFSVERPDGSNFTLKIRSTKLEDSAMYFCASSATAAGGPYQETQYFGPGTRLLVL.

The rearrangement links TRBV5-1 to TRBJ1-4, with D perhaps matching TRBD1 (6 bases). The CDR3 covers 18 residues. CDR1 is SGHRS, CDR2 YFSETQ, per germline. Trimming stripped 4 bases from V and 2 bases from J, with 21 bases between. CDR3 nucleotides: TGCGCCAGCAGCCGCAGGACAGATTCATACCGCACTAATGAAAAACTGTTTTTT. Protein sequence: CASSRRTDSYRTNEKLFF.

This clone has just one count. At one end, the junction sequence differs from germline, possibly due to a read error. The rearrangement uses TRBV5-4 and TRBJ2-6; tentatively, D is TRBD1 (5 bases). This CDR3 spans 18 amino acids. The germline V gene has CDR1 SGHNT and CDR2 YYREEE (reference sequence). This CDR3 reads CASSFKGQTYSGANGLTF. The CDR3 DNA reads TGTGCCAGCAGCTTCAAGGGGCAAACCTACTCTGGGGCCAACGGCCTGACTTTC.